This T cell receptor (beta chain) was sequenced in a study of OX40 agonist ivuxolimab in advanced cancers. Background on the study: As their treatment, patients were administered ivuxolimab, an agonistic anti-OX40 (CD134) antibody. Head and neck, renal cell, melanoma or hepatocellular carcinoma were the cancers that dose-escalation patients had.

Only in-frame clones appear in the TCRdb table, and some are missing; sequencing was by immunoSEQ multiplex PCR. This table has 55,000 to 70,000 clones, approximately 85% appearing once. J gave up 2 bases and V 4 bases, and 8 bases lay outside the gene matches. Germline V gene data show CDR1 as MGHDK and CDR2 as SYGVNS. This CDR3 is 15 amino acids long. This specimen was CD4+ or CD8+ T cells sorted from blood, taken in a trial of the OX40 agonist ivuxolimab. The chain joins TRBV25-1 to TRBJ2-7; 7 positions match TRBD2. The TCR comes from an adult with an advanced solid tumor such as melanoma, head and neck, liver or kidney cancer. CDR3 bases: TGTGCCAGCAGTGTTGGCCTAGCGGAGACCTACGAGCAGTACTTC. As protein: CASSVGLAETYEQYF.